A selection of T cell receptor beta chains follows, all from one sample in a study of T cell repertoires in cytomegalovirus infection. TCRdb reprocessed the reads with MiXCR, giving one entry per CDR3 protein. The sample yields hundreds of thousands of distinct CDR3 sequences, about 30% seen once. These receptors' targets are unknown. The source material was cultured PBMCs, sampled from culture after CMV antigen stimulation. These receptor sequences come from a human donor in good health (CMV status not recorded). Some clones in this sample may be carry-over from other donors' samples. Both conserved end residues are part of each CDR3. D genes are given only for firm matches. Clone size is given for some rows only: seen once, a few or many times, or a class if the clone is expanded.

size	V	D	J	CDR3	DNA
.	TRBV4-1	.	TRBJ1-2	CASSQDEIFPRGYTF	TGCGCCAGCAGCCAAGATGAGATCTTTCCAAGAGGCTACACCTTC
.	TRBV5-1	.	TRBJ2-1	CASSFDRRGRYNEQFF	TGCGCCAGCAGTTTCGATCGGAGAGGCCGCTACAATGAGCAGTTCTTC
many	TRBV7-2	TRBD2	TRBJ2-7	CASSPYSLAMSSYEQYF	TGTGCCAGCAGCCCTTACTCACTAGCGATGAGCTCCTACGAGCAGTACTTC
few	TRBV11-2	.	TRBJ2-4	CASSLDVWAKNIQYF	TGTGCCAGCAGCCTGGACGTGTGGGCCAAAAACATTCAGTACTTC
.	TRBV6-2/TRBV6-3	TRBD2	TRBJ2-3	CASSYASGYTDTQYF	TGTGCCAGCAGTTACGCTAGCGGCTACACAGATACGCAGTATTTT
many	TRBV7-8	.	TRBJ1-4	CASSLLGKLFF	TGTGCCAGCAGCTTACTGGGAAAACTGTTTTTT
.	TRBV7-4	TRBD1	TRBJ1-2	CASSLDRGLTYGYTF	TGTGCCAGCAGCTTAGACAGGGGGCTTACCTATGGCTACACCTTC
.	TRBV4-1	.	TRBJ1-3	CASSQDEGSGNTIYF	TGCGCCAGCAGCCAAGATGAGGGATCTGGAAACACCATATATTTT
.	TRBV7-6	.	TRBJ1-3	CASSTTARTGLSGNTIYF	TGTGCCAGCAGCACGACGGCTCGAACAGGGTTGTCTGGAAACACCATATATTTT
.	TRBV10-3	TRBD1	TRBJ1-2	CAISDSGNRGLHGYTF	TGTGCCATCAGTGATAGCGGGAACAGGGGGCTTCATGGCTACACCTTC
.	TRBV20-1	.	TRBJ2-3	CSAAGANTDTQYF	TGCAGTGCCGCGGGGGCTAACACAGATACGCAGTATTTT
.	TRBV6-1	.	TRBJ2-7	CASSEFGTSSHYEQYF	TGTGCCAGCAGTGAATTCGGAACCTCCTCGCACTACGAGCAGTACTTC
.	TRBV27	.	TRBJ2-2	CASSLSRRGAGELFF	TGTGCCAGCAGTTTATCTCGCAGGGGGGCCGGGGAGCTGTTTTTT
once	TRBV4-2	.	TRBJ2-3	CASSQGQPGYTQYF	TGTGCCAGCAGCCAAGGCCAGCCGGGATATACGCAGTATTTT
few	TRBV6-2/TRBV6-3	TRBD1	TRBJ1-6	CASSDRQGRSYNSPLHF	TGTGCCAGCAGCGATCGACAGGGGAGGTCTTATAATTCACCCCTCCACTTT
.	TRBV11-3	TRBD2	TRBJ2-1	CASSLAGWSGSRDEQFF	TGTGCCAGCAGCTTAGCCGGTTGGAGCGGGAGTCGCGATGAGCAGTTCTTC
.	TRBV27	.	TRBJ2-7	CASSLATGYYEQYF	TGTGCCAGCAGTTTAGCAACGGGGTACTACGAGCAGTACTTC
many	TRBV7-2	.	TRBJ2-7	CASSPDRDPHYEQYF	TGTGCCAGCAGCCCGGACCGGGACCCCCATTACGAGCAGTACTTC
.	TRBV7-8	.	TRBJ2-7	CASSLATFREQYF	TGTGCCAGCAGCTTAGCGACCTTTAGGGAGCAGTACTTC
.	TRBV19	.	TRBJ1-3	CASATNSGNTIYF	TGTGCCAGCGCGACAAACTCTGGAAACACCATATATTTT
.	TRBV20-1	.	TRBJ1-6	CSARDRYSPNSPLHF	TGCAGTGCTAGAGATAGGTACAGCCCCAATTCACCCCTCCACTTT
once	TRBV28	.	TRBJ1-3	CASSFIDTGAGNTIYF	TGTGCCAGCAGTTTCATTGATACGGGGGCTGGAAACACCATATATTTT
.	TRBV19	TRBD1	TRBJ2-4	CASSPRDRVAKNIQYF	TGTGCCAGTAGTCCCCGGGACAGAGTAGCCAAAAACATTCAGTACTTC
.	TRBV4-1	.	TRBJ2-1	CASSQDILTEQFF	TGCGCCAGCAGCCAAGATATCCTTACTGAGCAGTTCTTC
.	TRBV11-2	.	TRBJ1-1	CASSPRGPEAFF	TGTGCCAGCAGCCCCCGGGGGCCCGAAGCTTTCTTT